This is a list of T cell receptor beta chains from one sample in a study of blood T cell repertoires in COVID-19. Repertoires were generated with immunoSEQ multiplex PCR, while TCRdb's copy carries only in-frame clones and drops some. The repertoire holds fewer than 350,000 clones, with roughly nine tenths as singletons. Sequencing input: PBMCs or T cells enriched from blood (not recorded which). These receptors originate from a man in his fifties or sixties who had recovered from COVID-19. Both conserved end residues are part of each CDR3. A D gene is named only where the DNA matches it firmly. Size is stated for part of the rows, as once, few or many counts, or as a class when the clone is expanded.

cdr3_nt cdr3_aa d_call clone_size j_call v_call
TGTGCCAGCAGCTTGGCCGGAAGGCGGAGCCATAACGAGCAGTTCTTC CASSLAGRRSHNEQFF - - TRBJ2-1 TRBV5-4
TGTGCCAGCAGCTCGACAGGGGCCGGGGAGCTGTTTTTT CASSSTGAGELFF TRBD1 - TRBJ2-2 TRBV7-8
TGTGCAAGTCGCGGAAAGGGACAGGGGGAGGCAGATACGCAGTATTTT CASRGKGQGEADTQYF - - TRBJ2-3 TRBV12-2
TGTGCCAGCAGCAATATTGACAGGGGCCACGAGCAGTACTTC CASSNIDRGHEQYF TRBD1 - TRBJ2-7 TRBV11-2
TGTGCCAGCAGTTCCGGTTCGGGACAGGCCTTTCAGGTGCAGTTCTTC CASSSGSGQAFQVQFF TRBD1 - TRBJ2-1 TRBV28
TGCGCCACAAACCCAGCAGGGAATGCAGATACGCAGTATTTT CATNPAGNADTQYF - - TRBJ2-3 TRBV5-1
TGTGCCAGCAGCGTAGCGGGAGCGGAGACCCAGTACTTC CASSVAGAETQYF - - TRBJ2-5 TRBV9
TGTGCCAGCAGTTTATCGATGGCAAGACCGACTTACGAGCAGTACTTC CASSLSMARPTYEQYF - - TRBJ2-7 TRBV27
TGTGCCAGCAGTTTTCAGGAATACAATGAGCAGTTCTTC CASSFQEYNEQFF - - TRBJ2-1 TRBV28
TGTGCCAGCTCACCAACATCTGGGGCCAACGTCCTGACTTTC CASSPTSGANVLTF - - TRBJ2-6 TRBV18
TGTGCTAGTGGTTCTACCAGCTACAGGGGTGGGTCCACTGAAGCTTTCTTT CASGSTSYRGGSTEAFF TRBD1 - TRBJ1-1 TRBV12-5
TGTGCCAGCAGCTTGTTTGAGGTGAACACTGAAGCTTTCTTT CASSLFEVNTEAFF - - TRBJ1-1 TRBV5-4
TGTGCCAGCAGCTTGACGGGTCGCCGGACCCAGTACTTC CASSLTGRRTQYF - - TRBJ2-5 TRBV11-2
TGTGCCAGCTCACCACGGGCTAGCGGGCCTGCCTACGAGCAGTACTTC CASSPRASGPAYEQYF TRBD2 - TRBJ2-7 TRBV18
TGTGCCAGCAGTTTAGCGGCCTACGAGCAGTACTTC CASSLAAYEQYF - - TRBJ2-7 TRBV28
TGTGCCAGCACGGGAGGGGCTAGCACAGATACGCAGTATTTT CASTGGASTDTQYF TRBD2 few TRBJ2-3 TRBV7-3
TGTGCCAGCAGCTTCGGGACAGGGGGACGAGAGACCCAGTACTTC CASSFGTGGRETQYF TRBD1 - TRBJ2-5 TRBV5-5
TGCAGCGTTGGAACTAGCCTCAACACAGATACGCAGTATTTT CSVGTSLNTDTQYF - - TRBJ2-3 TRBV29-1
TGTGCCAGCAGCGGAATTCTAGCGGACCTTGTCACCGGGGAGCTGTTTTTT CASSGILADLVTGELFF TRBD2 - TRBJ2-2 TRBV2
TGTGCCAGCAGTTTATGGAGTAGGGGGCAGCACACCGGGGAGCTGTTTTTT CASSLWSRGQHTGELFF TRBD1 - TRBJ2-2 TRBV28
TGCGCCAGCAGTCGGACAGAAAAGAACACCGGGGAGCTGTTTTTT CASSRTEKNTGELFF - - TRBJ2-2 TRBV23-1
TGTGCCAGCAGACGCGGACTCCTCCACGAGCAGTACTTC CASRRGLLHEQYF - - TRBJ2-7 TRBV3-1/TRBV3-2
TGTGCCAGTACTCGCCGGGACAGGGGCGACGAGCAGTACTTC CASTRRDRGDEQYF TRBD1 - TRBJ2-7 TRBV19
TGTGCCAGTAGTATAAGAGGGACTGGCTACGAGCAGTACTTC CASSIRGTGYEQYF - - TRBJ2-7 TRBV19
TGTGCCACCAGCTGGGGAGGAGAGACCCAGTACTTC CATSWGGETQYF - once TRBJ2-5 TRBV15
TGTGCCAGCAGCGTAAAATCAGGGGCCCCAGAAGTTGGCTACACCTTC CASSVKSGAPEVGYTF - - TRBJ1-2 TRBV7-2
TGTGCCAGTAGTATAGATGCAGGGCGTCGGGAGCAGTACTTC CASSIDAGRREQYF - - TRBJ2-7 TRBV19
TGTGCCAGCAGCTTAGTAGATACCTATGGCTACACCTTC CASSLVDTYGYTF - - TRBJ1-2 TRBV7-2
TGCGCCAGCAGCTTGGGGGTAGCAGAGACCCAGTACTTC CASSLGVAETQYF - - TRBJ2-5 TRBV5-1
TGTGCCAGCAGTGATGCCCGGGTCTCTGGAAACACCATATATTTT CASSDARVSGNTIYF - - TRBJ1-3 TRBV2
TGTGCCAGCAGCCAATCGGGGGCTTCGAACACTGAAGCTTTCTTT CASSQSGASNTEAFF - - TRBJ1-1 TRBV16
TGTGCCAGCAGCTCCGACAGGGGAGATAATCAGCCCCAGCATTTT CASSSDRGDNQPQHF TRBD1 - TRBJ1-5 TRBV6-5
TGTGCCATCAGGGACAGGGGGACATTAGATACGCAGTATTTT CAIRDRGTLDTQYF TRBD1 - TRBJ2-3 TRBV10-3
TGTGCCAGCAGCTGGACAGGGGACACTGAAGCTTTCTTT CASSWTGDTEAFF TRBD1 - TRBJ1-1 TRBV7-3
TGTGCCACCAGCAGAGACAGGAGCAATCAGCCCCAGCATTTT CATSRDRSNQPQHF - - TRBJ1-5 TRBV15
TGTGCCAGTAGTATCCTAGCTTCGAATGAGCAGTTCTTC CASSILASNEQFF - few TRBJ2-1 TRBV19
TGTGCCAGCAGTGAAGGAGGGTTTATGAACACTGAAGCTTTCTTT CASSEGGFMNTEAFF - - TRBJ1-1 TRBV6-1
TGTGCCAGCAGTTTACGTAACAGGGGGGAGACCCAGTACTTC CASSLRNRGETQYF TRBD1 - TRBJ2-5 TRBV28
TGCGCCAGCAGCGGGGCAGGGCGAGCAACTAATGAAAAACTGTTTTTT CASSGAGRATNEKLFF - - TRBJ1-4 TRBV5-1